The 10 T cell receptor beta chains in this list originate from one sample, sequenced in a study of control samples from healthy donors and cancer patients. The protocol was immunoSEQ multiplex PCR, while the TCRdb copy is restricted to in-frame clones and leaves out a portion. Of about 120,000 clones in the sample, 80% to 90% were seen once. The source material was PBMCs. Receptors were obtained from a woman between 45 and 60 years old with colorectal cancer.

This clone has more than one count but fewer than ten. The chain combines TRBV5-1 with TRBJ2-1, with 7 bases matching TRBD2. Trimming cost V 0 bases and J 7 bases; bases outside gene matches: 4. The germline gives CDR1 SGHRS, CDR2 YFSETQ. This CDR3 comprises 14 residues. The CDR3 region has the DNA TGCGCCAGCAGCTTGGTGGGAGGGTGGAATGAGCAGTTCTTC. This gives the protein CASSLVGGWNEQFF.

CDR3 amino acids: CSASRGRRSYNEQFF. CDR3 DNA: TGCAGTGCTAGTAGGGGACGGAGATCCTACAATGAGCAGTTCTTC. V usage is TRBV20-1 and J usage is TRBJ2-1; D might be TRBD1 or TRBD2, each matching 5 bases. The V gene lost 3 bases and the J gene lost 1 base, with 13 bases spanning the gap. Germline loops: CDR1 DFQATT, CDR2 SNEGSKA (reference sequence). The CDR3 spans 15 residues.

This chain connects TRBV7-3 to TRBJ2-5, with D unresolved. Per the germline V gene, CDR1 is SGHTA and CDR2 is FQGTGA. The CDR3 totals 13 residues. V was shortened by 2 bases and J by 1 base, with 5 bases between the two germline ends. The CDR3 region is CASSLWAQETQYF. In DNA, the CDR3 is TGTGCCAGCAGCTTATGGGCCCAAGAGACCCAGTACTTC.

The chain is built from TRBV5-1 and TRBJ2-5, with TRBD2 identical over 10 bases. CDR1 and CDR2 from the germline V gene are SGHRS and YFSETQ. With V trimmed by 4 bases and J by 0 bases, 3 bases remained unmatched. This CDR3 contains 15 residues. DNA for the CDR3: TGCGCCAGCAGCGCTAGCGGGGGCCACCAAGAGACCCAGTACTTC. It translates to CASSASGGHQETQYF.

The chain carries TRBV3-1 (or the pseudogene TRBV3-2) and TRBJ1-1, with D possibly matching TRBD1 (6 bases). V was clipped by 10 bases and J by 2 bases, with 11 bases between them. Germline CDR1 reads LGHDT; CDR2 reads YNNKEL (reference sequence). The CDR3 extends over 12 amino acids. Here the CDR3 reads CATRGYNTEAFF. The CDR3 DNA reads TGTGCCACCAGGGGTTACAACACTGAAGCTTTCTTT.

The chain recombines TRBV30 with TRBJ1-6; D call uncertain. This CDR3 has 13 amino acids. V was clipped by 3 bases and J by 8 bases, with 11 bases between them. Germline V lookup: CDR1 GTSNPN, CDR2 SVGIG (reference sequence). In nucleotides, the CDR3 is TGTGCCTGGAGACCCGAGGCGGATTCACCCCTCCACTTT. Amino acids: CAWRPEADSPLHF.

The chain uses TRBV2 and TRBJ2-5; 8 bases match TRBD2. The CDR3 extends over 16 amino acids. CDR1 is SNHLY, CDR2 FYNNEI, per germline. Trimming took 4 bases from V and 1 from J; bases not matched to a gene: 8. The CDR3: CASSVQPGGGQETQYF. CDR3 coding DNA: TGTGCCAGCAGTGTCCAACCCGGGGGGGGCCAAGAGACCCAGTACTTC.

The CDR3 DNA reads as TGCGCCAGCAGCTTGGGACGGCTCCACAGGGATACGCAGTATTTT. Its protein product is CASSLGRLHRDTQYF. The chain uses TRBV5-1 and TRBJ2-3, with D possibly TRBD1 on 5 matching bases. The CDR3 consists of 15 residues. Between the trimmed V and J ends, which lost 0 bases and 6 bases, there was a span of 14 bases. Germline-derived CDR1 and CDR2 are SGHRS and YFSETQ. Combining the CDR3 with reference TRBV5-1 and TRBJ2-3 gives the whole variable domain KAGVTQTPRYLIKTRGQQVTLSCSPISGHRSVSWYQQTPGQGLQFLFEYFSETQRNKGNFPGRFSGRQFSNSRSEMNVSTLELGDSALYLCASSLGRLHRDTQYFGPGTRLTVL.

About this clone: The same CDR3 also results from other DNA sequences found in this sample. The chain recombines TRBV30 with TRBJ2-1; no clear D gene. The germline V gene has CDR1 GTSNPN and CDR2 SVGIG (reference sequence). CDR3 size: 13 residues. Trimming cost V 6 bases and J 10 bases, with 19 bases left between them. The CDR3 bases are TGTGCCTGCGTCCCGGTTACAGAACGCGAGCAGTTCTTC. It encodes CACVPVTEREQFF.

V gene TRBV6-5 combines with J gene TRBJ2-5, with TRBD1 identical over 7 bases. The length of the CDR3 is 13 residues. CDR1 and CDR2 from the germline V gene are MNHEY and SVGAGI. V lost 5 bases to trimming and J lost 12 bases; unmatched junction nucleotides: 12. The CDR3 is CASSPRQGSKEYF. In nucleotides, the CDR3 is TGTGCCAGCAGTCCACGACAGGGTTCGAAAGAGTACTTC.